This section outlines one T cell receptor (beta chain) sequence together with its context. The antigen is unknown. Germline CDR1 reads WSHSY; CDR2 reads SAAADI. The CDR3 consists of 15 residues. V was pared by 2 bases and J by 3 bases, with 6 bases of the junction left unmatched. The data are from a study of T cells in Graves' hyperthyroidism and ophthalmopathy. Study-wide results and caveats: Blood also contained most expanded thyroid clonotypes above 0.001.

From RNA transcripts, TCR beta CDR3 regions were amplified. During a first-round RT-PCR of the TCR CDR3, the HTBI primer set was used. Each CDR3 protein gets one entry after TCRdb re-called the multiplex PCR reads with MiXCR. The table includes 80,000 to 100,000 distinct CDR3 sequences, 35% to 45% detected once. For Graves' hyperthyroidism to be stable, ophthalmopathy could not progress within 18 months. Newly diagnosed hyperthyroidism, duration under 2 months, in patients aged 18 to 65. The diagnoses drew upon clinical symptoms, serum thyroxine and TRAb, thyroid ultrasound and orbital computed tomography.

The chain is built from TRBV10-2 and TRBJ1-1; 7 bases fit TRBD1. The sequence was collected from a woman aged 30 to 39 with Graves' hyperthyroidism. Input material: peripheral blood or thyroid tissue (not recorded which). CDR3 nucleotides: TGCGCCAGCAGTGAGCCCCGGGACAGCTACACTGAAGCTTTCTTT. Translation gives CASSEPRDSYTEAFF.